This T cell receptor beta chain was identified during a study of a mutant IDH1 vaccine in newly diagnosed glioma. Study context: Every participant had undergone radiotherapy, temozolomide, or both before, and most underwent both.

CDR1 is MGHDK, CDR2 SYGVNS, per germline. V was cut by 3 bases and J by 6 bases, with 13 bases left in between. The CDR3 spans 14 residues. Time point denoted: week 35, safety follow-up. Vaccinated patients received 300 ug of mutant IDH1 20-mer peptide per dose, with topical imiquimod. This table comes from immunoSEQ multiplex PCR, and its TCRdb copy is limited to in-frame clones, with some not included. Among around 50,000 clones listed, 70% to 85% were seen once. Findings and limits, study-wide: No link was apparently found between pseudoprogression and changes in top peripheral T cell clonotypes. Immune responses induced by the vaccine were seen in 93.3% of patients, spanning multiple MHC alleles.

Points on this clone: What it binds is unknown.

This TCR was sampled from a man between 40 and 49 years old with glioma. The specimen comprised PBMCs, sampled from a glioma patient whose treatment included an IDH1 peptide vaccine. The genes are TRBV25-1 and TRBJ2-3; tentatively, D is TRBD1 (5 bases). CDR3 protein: CASSDGQGRDTQYF. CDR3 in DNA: TGTGCCAGCAGTGATGGGCAGGGCCGGGATACGCAGTATTTT.